Listed below are T cell receptor beta chains from one sample, sequenced in a study of shared clonotypes between healthy human individuals. Sequencing used immunoSEQ multiplex PCR; TCRdb keeps in-frame clones, though not all of them. The table shows about 2.3 million clones, with 93% occurring only once. Sequenced input: naive CD4+ T cells from PBMCs. The receptors come from a man in his late teens or twenties in good health. Some clones in this sample may be carry-over from other donors' samples. The CDR3 runs from the conserved cysteine through the conserved F or W. Fields, in order: J gene, D gene, clone size, V gene, CDR3 protein, CDR3 DNA. D genes are given only for firm matches. Expanded clones get a size class; other rows say once, few or many, or leave the size out.

j_call: TRBJ1-3
d_call: -
clone_size: -
v_call: TRBV19
cdr3_aa: CASSSQAAGNTIYF
cdr3_nt: TGTGCCAGTAGTAGCCAGGCCGCTGGAAACACCATATATTTT

j_call: TRBJ1-2
d_call: TRBD1
clone_size: -
v_call: TRBV11-2
cdr3_aa: CASSGTGGLGYTF
cdr3_nt: TGTGCCAGCAGCGGGACAGGGGGTCTCGGCTACACCTTC

j_call: TRBJ2-1
d_call: TRBD2
clone_size: -
v_call: TRBV5-1
cdr3_aa: CASSLAHLAGNNEQFF
cdr3_nt: TGCGCCAGCAGCTTGGCCCACCTAGCGGGAAACAATGAGCAGTTCTTC

j_call: TRBJ1-6
d_call: -
clone_size: -
v_call: TRBV10-1
cdr3_aa: CASSDNRSLNSPLHF
cdr3_nt: TGCGCCAGCAGTGACAACAGGTCTTTGAATTCACCCCTCCACTTT

j_call: TRBJ2-1
d_call: -
clone_size: -
v_call: TRBV28
cdr3_aa: CASSFWAIQKNNEQFF
cdr3_nt: TGTGCCAGCAGTTTCTGGGCGATCCAGAAGAACAATGAGCAGTTCTTC

j_call: TRBJ1-1
d_call: -
clone_size: -
v_call: TRBV4-2
cdr3_aa: CASSREASPFF
cdr3_nt: TGTGCCAGCAGCCGGGAGGCGAGCCCTTTCTTT

j_call: TRBJ1-1
d_call: TRBD1
clone_size: -
v_call: TRBV6-1
cdr3_aa: CASSFSGTGNTEAFF
cdr3_nt: TGTGCCAGCAGTTTTTCCGGGACAGGGAACACTGAAGCTTTCTTT

j_call: TRBJ2-6
d_call: -
clone_size: -
v_call: TRBV5-1
cdr3_aa: CASSYLGYLDSGANVLTF
cdr3_nt: TGCGCCAGCAGTTACCTCGGATACCTCGATTCTGGGGCCAACGTCCTGACTTTC

j_call: TRBJ2-1
d_call: -
clone_size: once
v_call: TRBV6-5
cdr3_aa: CAAARSYNEQFF
cdr3_nt: TGTGCCGCGGCGCGCTCCTACAATGAGCAGTTCTTC

j_call: TRBJ2-1
d_call: TRBD2
clone_size: -
v_call: TRBV15
cdr3_aa: CATSRDTSGSHEQFF
cdr3_nt: TGTGCCACCAGCAGAGATACTAGCGGGAGCCATGAGCAGTTCTTC

j_call: TRBJ1-2
d_call: TRBD1
clone_size: -
v_call: TRBV6-1
cdr3_aa: CASSDRDRGGKGYTF
cdr3_nt: TGTGCCAGCAGTGATCGGGACAGGGGGGGAAAGGGCTACACCTTC

j_call: TRBJ2-1
d_call: -
clone_size: -
v_call: TRBV5-1
cdr3_aa: CASSLGSGSYNEQFF
cdr3_nt: TGCGCCAGCAGCTTGGGATCGGGCTCCTACAATGAGCAGTTCTTC

j_call: TRBJ2-7
d_call: TRBD1
clone_size: -
v_call: TRBV4-1
cdr3_aa: CASSQVGDRGYEQYF
cdr3_nt: TGCGCCAGCAGCCAAGTAGGGGACAGGGGCTACGAGCAGTACTTC

j_call: TRBJ2-1
d_call: TRBD1
clone_size: -
v_call: TRBV18
cdr3_aa: CASSPLAGQGMGWNEQFF
cdr3_nt: TGTGCCAGCTCACCCTTAGCAGGACAGGGAATGGGTTGGAATGAGCAGTTCTTC

j_call: TRBJ1-5
d_call: -
clone_size: -
v_call: TRBV6-5
cdr3_aa: CASSYLDNQPQHF
cdr3_nt: TGTGCCAGCAGTTACTTGGACAATCAGCCCCAGCATTTT

j_call: TRBJ2-1
d_call: TRBD2
clone_size: once
v_call: TRBV7-2
cdr3_aa: CASSPGQGGNNEQFF
cdr3_nt: TGTGCCAGCAGCCCAGGGCAGGGAGGGAACAATGAGCAGTTCTTC

j_call: TRBJ2-7
d_call: -
clone_size: -
v_call: TRBV5-1
cdr3_aa: CASSLVLGQEYEQYF
cdr3_nt: TGCGCCAGCAGCTTGGTTTTGGGCCAGGAATACGAGCAGTACTTC

j_call: TRBJ1-5
d_call: -
clone_size: once
v_call: TRBV28
cdr3_aa: CASSLVFRAMRAQHF
cdr3_nt: TGTGCCAGCAGTTTAGTATTTAGGGCGATGAGGGCCCAGCATTTT

j_call: TRBJ1-2
d_call: TRBD1
clone_size: -
v_call: TRBV5-1
cdr3_aa: CASSLAPTGGRFLYGYTF
cdr3_nt: TGCGCCAGCAGCTTGGCCCCAACAGGGGGAAGGTTCTTGTATGGCTACACCTTC

j_call: TRBJ2-5
d_call: -
clone_size: -
v_call: TRBV7-9
cdr3_aa: CASNPIITGEAQYF
cdr3_nt: TGTGCCAGCAACCCGATCATTACAGGGGAGGCCCAGTACTTC

j_call: TRBJ2-1
d_call: TRBD2
clone_size: -
v_call: TRBV29-1
cdr3_aa: CSVVRTSGLGGNEQFF
cdr3_nt: TGCAGCGTTGTGAGGACTAGCGGCTTAGGGGGTAATGAGCAGTTCTTC

j_call: TRBJ1-2
d_call: -
clone_size: -
v_call: TRBV6-1
cdr3_aa: CASSERSASGYTF
cdr3_nt: TGTGCCAGCAGTGAACGGTCCGCATCGGGCTACACCTTC

j_call: TRBJ1-2
d_call: -
clone_size: -
v_call: TRBV5-8
cdr3_aa: CASSFRQYGYTF
cdr3_nt: TGTGCCAGCAGCTTCCGACAGTATGGCTACACCTTC

j_call: TRBJ1-1
d_call: -
clone_size: -
v_call: TRBV11-2
cdr3_aa: CASSLDFGAEAFF
cdr3_nt: TGTGCCAGCAGCTTGGATTTCGGGGCTGAAGCTTTCTTT

j_call: TRBJ2-5
d_call: -
clone_size: -
v_call: TRBV7-2
cdr3_aa: CASSLRSTETQYF
cdr3_nt: TGTGCCAGCAGCCTTCGTTCGACGGAGACCCAGTACTTC

j_call: TRBJ1-2
d_call: TRBD1
clone_size: -
v_call: TRBV28
cdr3_aa: CASSTGAPNYGYTF
cdr3_nt: TGTGCCAGCAGTACAGGGGCGCCTAACTATGGCTACACCTTC

j_call: TRBJ2-7
d_call: -
clone_size: -
v_call: TRBV5-1
cdr3_aa: CASSLERRDAEQYF
cdr3_nt: TGCGCCAGCAGCCTAGAAAGACGGGACGCCGAGCAGTACTTC

j_call: TRBJ2-2
d_call: TRBD2
clone_size: -
v_call: TRBV5-6
cdr3_aa: CASSRGGDTGELFF
cdr3_nt: TGTGCCAGCAGTCGGGGAGGGGACACCGGGGAGCTGTTTTTT

j_call: TRBJ1-1
d_call: -
clone_size: -
v_call: TRBV6-5
cdr3_aa: CASKQGDYTEAFF
cdr3_nt: TGTGCCAGCAAACAGGGTGATTACACTGAAGCTTTCTTT

j_call: TRBJ1-1
d_call: TRBD1
clone_size: -
v_call: TRBV28
cdr3_aa: CASSFGGTGGRAFF
cdr3_nt: TGTGCCAGCAGTTTTGGGGGGACAGGGGGCCGGGCTTTCTTT

j_call: TRBJ2-1
d_call: TRBD1
clone_size: -
v_call: TRBV18
cdr3_aa: CASSPRSRTGTYNEQFF
cdr3_nt: TGTGCCAGCTCACCACGTTCGAGGACAGGTACATACAATGAGCAGTTCTTC

j_call: TRBJ1-1
d_call: -
clone_size: -
v_call: TRBV2
cdr3_aa: CASSELRTNTEAFF
cdr3_nt: TGTGCCAGCAGTGAATTGAGGACGAACACTGAAGCTTTCTTT

j_call: TRBJ2-7
d_call: TRBD2
clone_size: -
v_call: TRBV18
cdr3_aa: CASSPSREGANEQYF
cdr3_nt: TGTGCCAGCTCACCCTCCCGGGAGGGCGCTAACGAGCAGTACTTC

j_call: TRBJ2-1
d_call: TRBD2
clone_size: once
v_call: TRBV28
cdr3_aa: CASSRGGFSYNEQFF
cdr3_nt: TGTGCCAGCAGCCGCGGGGGGTTTTCCTACAATGAGCAGTTCTTC

j_call: TRBJ2-3
d_call: -
clone_size: once
v_call: TRBV20-1
cdr3_aa: CSAHQVDTQYF
cdr3_nt: TGCAGTGCCCACCAGGTGGATACGCAGTATTTT

j_call: TRBJ2-3
d_call: -
clone_size: -
v_call: TRBV9
cdr3_aa: CASSPHDRSDTQYF
cdr3_nt: TGTGCCAGCAGCCCCCATGACCGATCAGATACGCAGTATTTT

j_call: TRBJ2-1
d_call: -
clone_size: -
v_call: TRBV20-1
cdr3_aa: CSAWLDNEQFF
cdr3_nt: TGCAGTGCTTGGCTTGACAATGAGCAGTTCTTC

j_call: TRBJ2-7
d_call: -
clone_size: -
v_call: TRBV28
cdr3_aa: CASQQSPAYEQYF
cdr3_nt: TGTGCCAGCCAGCAGTCCCCCGCCTACGAGCAGTACTTC

j_call: TRBJ2-7
d_call: -
clone_size: -
v_call: TRBV6-5
cdr3_aa: CASSYSSQGAYEQYF
cdr3_nt: TGTGCCAGCAGTTACTCGTCACAGGGCGCCTACGAGCAGTACTTC

j_call: TRBJ1-3
d_call: -
clone_size: -
v_call: TRBV19
cdr3_aa: CASSRGLGNTIYF
cdr3_nt: TGTGCCAGTAGTCGGGGGCTTGGAAACACCATATATTTT

j_call: TRBJ1-4
d_call: TRBD1
clone_size: -
v_call: TRBV6-6
cdr3_aa: CASSYMDRVEKLFF
cdr3_nt: TGTGCCAGCAGTTACATGGACAGGGTGGAAAAACTGTTTTTT

j_call: TRBJ2-4
d_call: -
clone_size: -
v_call: TRBV11-2
cdr3_aa: CASSLDWAPLNAQYF
cdr3_nt: TGTGCCAGCAGCTTAGACTGGGCACCCCTGAACGCTCAGTACTTC

j_call: TRBJ1-1
d_call: -
clone_size: -
v_call: TRBV11-3
cdr3_aa: CASRPPGLKAFF
cdr3_nt: TGTGCCAGCAGACCCCCGGGACTGAAAGCTTTCTTT

j_call: TRBJ2-5
d_call: -
clone_size: -
v_call: TRBV7-8
cdr3_aa: CASSPNGGHETQYF
cdr3_nt: TGTGCCAGCAGCCCAAACGGGGGCCATGAGACCCAGTACTTC

j_call: TRBJ2-7
d_call: -
clone_size: -
v_call: TRBV5-1
cdr3_aa: CASREPGTEQYF
cdr3_nt: TGCGCCAGCAGGGAACCAGGGACCGAGCAGTACTTC

j_call: TRBJ2-3
d_call: -
clone_size: -
v_call: TRBV7-2
cdr3_aa: CASSLVSQGTDTQYF
cdr3_nt: TGTGCCAGCAGCTTAGTCAGCCAAGGGACAGATACGCAGTATTTT

j_call: TRBJ1-5
d_call: -
clone_size: -
v_call: TRBV30
cdr3_aa: CAWSKRQRNQPQHF
cdr3_nt: TGTGCCTGGAGCAAGAGACAGCGTAATCAGCCCCAGCATTTT

j_call: TRBJ1-3
d_call: TRBD1
clone_size: -
v_call: TRBV30
cdr3_aa: CAWRTGHDRARF
cdr3_nt: TGTGCCTGGAGGACGGGGCACGACAGGGCCAGGTTT

j_call: TRBJ1-1
d_call: -
clone_size: -
v_call: TRBV4-1
cdr3_aa: CASSQDENTEAFF
cdr3_nt: TGCGCCAGCAGCCAAGACGAGAACACTGAAGCTTTCTTT

j_call: TRBJ1-5
d_call: TRBD1
clone_size: -
v_call: TRBV2
cdr3_aa: CASKGQLNQPQHF
cdr3_nt: TGTGCCAGCAAGGGACAGTTGAATCAGCCCCAGCATTTT